The 6 T cell receptor beta chains below all came from one sample that was sequenced in a study of blood T cell repertoires in COVID-19. Some clones are missing from TCRdb's copy, which holds only in-frame ones; the method was immunoSEQ multiplex PCR. This repertoire shows roughly 300,000 clones, around 87% found once; its top ten account for approximately 7.8%. Sequences were obtained from peripheral blood. Receptors originate from a woman between 45 and 60 years old who had recovered from COVID-19.

This chain uses TRBV28 with TRBJ2-7, with D possibly TRBD2 on 5 matching bases. Deletions cut 7 bases from V and 4 bases from J, with 8 bases between. CDR1 is MDHEN, CDR2 SYDVKM, per germline. There are 11 residues in the CDR3. The CDR3 DNA follows: TGTGCCAGCAAGGGAGCTTACGAGCAGTACTTC. Its translation: CASKGAYEQYF.

This chain connects TRBV15 to TRBJ1-3; D gene ambiguous. This CDR3 spans 17 amino acids. V lost 5 bases and J 3 bases, leaving 20 bases between the germline ends. The germline V gene has CDR1 LNHNV and CDR2 YYDKDF (reference sequence). The CDR3 spells CATSRRAEVLRGNTIYF. Here the CDR3 DNA reads TGTGCCACCAGCCGACGAGCCGAGGTACTCCGTGGAAACACCATATATTTT.

The V call is TRBV7-9, the J call TRBJ2-6; 8 nucleotides line up with TRBD1. The CDR3 loop spans 15 amino acids. Germline V gives CDR1 SEHNR, CDR2 FQNEAQ (reference sequence). Trimming took 3 bases from V and 2 from J; bases not matched to a gene: 0. The CDR3 loop reads CASSLDRAGANVLTF. Here the CDR3 DNA reads TGTGCCAGCAGCTTGGACAGGGCTGGGGCCAACGTCCTGACTTTC.

This chain connects TRBV5-1 to TRBJ2-7; no firm D call. CDR1 is SGHRS, CDR2 YFSETQ, per germline. The CDR3 is made up of 13 amino acids. V was cut by 4 bases and J by 6 bases, with 14 bases left in between. CDR3 bases: TGCGCCAGCAGCCGTAATCCGGGTGGCGAGCAGTACTTC. Its translation: CASSRNPGGEQYF.

The V gene is TRBV20-1, the J gene TRBJ1-1, with 8 positions matching TRBD1. Per germline, CDR1 DFQATT and CDR2 SNEGSKA (reference sequence). There are 14 residues in the CDR3. Trimming at V came to 3 bases and at J to 6 bases, leaving 9 bases not matched to a gene. The DNA of the CDR3 is TGCAGTGCTAGTGGGACAGGAGGTGGCCCTGAAGCTTTCTTT. It translates to CSASGTGGGPEAFF.

This clone was recorded only once. The V gene is TRBV11-3, the J gene TRBJ2-1; TRBD2 aligns across 7 bases. Germline CDR1 SGHNT, CDR2 YENEEA. Trimming cost V 3 bases and J 5 bases; bases outside gene matches: 7. This CDR3 spans 15 amino acids. CDR3 sequence reads: CASSFRAGEDNEQFF. CDR3 bases: TGTGCCAGCAGCTTTCGGGCGGGAGAGGACAATGAGCAGTTCTTC.